These T cell receptor beta chains were read from a single sample in a study of CD8+ T cells in alopecia areata. The assay was immunoSEQ multiplex PCR, and TCRdb's table has in-frame clones only and misses some. The sample has 150,000 to 200,000 clones; roughly 50% are singletons. Sequenced material: CD4+ T cells sorted from blood. These receptors were collected from a human donor in good health. CDR3s include the opening cysteine and the closing phenylalanine or tryptophan. D genes are given only for firm matches. Not every row has a clone size; where given, it reads once, few, many or a size class.

V gene	J gene	clone size	D gene	CDR3 protein	CDR3 DNA
TRBV29-1	TRBJ2-3	once	TRBD1	CSVGQGRPSGDTQYF	TGCAGCGTCGGACAGGGCAGACCCTCCGGAGATACGCAGTATTTT
TRBV2	TRBJ2-3	few	TRBD2	CASSLAGTDTQYF	TGTGCCAGCAGTCTAGCGGGGACAGATACGCAGTATTTT
TRBV7-9	TRBJ2-5	-	TRBD1	CASSLGGQGAAVQETQYF	TGTGCCAGCAGCTTGGGAGGACAGGGGGCCGCCGTCCAAGAGACCCAGTACTTC
TRBV10-3	TRBJ2-1	few	TRBD2	CAISPGQTSGIREQFF	TGTGCCATCAGTCCGGGACAGACTAGCGGGATAAGAGAGCAGTTCTTC
TRBV9	TRBJ2-7	-	TRBD1	CASSVGDRGGYEQYF	TGTGCCAGCAGCGTAGGCGACAGGGGAGGCTACGAGCAGTACTTC
TRBV4-1	TRBJ1-2	-	TRBD1	CASSHVGQAVRGYTF	TGCGCCAGCAGCCATGTGGGACAGGCAGTGAGAGGCTACACCTTC
TRBV9	TRBJ2-1	-	-	CASSVGLVGDNEQFF	TGTGCCAGCAGCGTAGGTCTAGTAGGGGACAATGAGCAGTTCTTC
TRBV6-6	TRBJ2-3	-	-	CASRQVDTQYF	TGTGCCAGCAGACAAGTCGATACGCAGTATTTT
TRBV27	TRBJ2-6	-	-	CSGANVLTF	TGTTCTGGGGCCAACGTCCTGACTTTC
TRBV30	TRBJ2-7	few	TRBD1	CAWTLRGPGAYEQYF	TGTGCCTGGACCCTCAGGGGGCCGGGGGCCTACGAGCAGTACTTC
TRBV6-5	TRBJ1-1	-	-	CASSDGTLDTEAFF	TGTGCCAGCAGTGATGGGACATTGGACACTGAAGCTTTCTTT